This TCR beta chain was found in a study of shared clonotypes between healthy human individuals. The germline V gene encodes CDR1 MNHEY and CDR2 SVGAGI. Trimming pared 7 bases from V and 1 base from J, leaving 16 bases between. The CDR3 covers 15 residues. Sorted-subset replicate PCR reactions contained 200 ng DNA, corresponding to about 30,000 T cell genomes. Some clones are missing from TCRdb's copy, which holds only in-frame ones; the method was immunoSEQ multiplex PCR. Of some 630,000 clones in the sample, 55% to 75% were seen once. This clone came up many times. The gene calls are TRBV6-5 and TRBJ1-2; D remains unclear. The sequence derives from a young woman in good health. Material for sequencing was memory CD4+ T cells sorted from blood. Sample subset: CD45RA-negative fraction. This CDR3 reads CASTLRGSLNYGYTF. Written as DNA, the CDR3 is TGTGCCAGCACTCTACGTGGCAGTCTTAACTATGGCTACACCTTC.